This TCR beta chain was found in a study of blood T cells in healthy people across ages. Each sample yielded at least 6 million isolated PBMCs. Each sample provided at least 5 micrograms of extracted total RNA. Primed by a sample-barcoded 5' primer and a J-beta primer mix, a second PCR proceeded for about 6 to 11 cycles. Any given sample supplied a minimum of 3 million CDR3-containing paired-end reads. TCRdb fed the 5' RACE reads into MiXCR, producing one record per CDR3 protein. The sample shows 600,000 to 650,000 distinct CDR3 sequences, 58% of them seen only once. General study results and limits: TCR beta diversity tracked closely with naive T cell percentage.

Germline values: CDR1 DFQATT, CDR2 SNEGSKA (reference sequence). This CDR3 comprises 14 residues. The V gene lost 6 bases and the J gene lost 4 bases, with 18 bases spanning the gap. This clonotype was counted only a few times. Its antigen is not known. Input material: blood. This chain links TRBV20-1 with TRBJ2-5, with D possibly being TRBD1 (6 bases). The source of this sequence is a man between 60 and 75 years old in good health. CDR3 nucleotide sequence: TGCAGTGCGGGAAGACAGGCAGGAGGAGAGACCCAGTACTTC. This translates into CSAGRQAGGETQYF.